This T cell receptor beta chain was observed in a study of regulatory T cells in long-lasting Graves disease. Turning to the study itself: To qualify as persistent, Graves' disease required over 5 years of antithyroid drugs with positive TSH receptor antibodies.

General study findings and limits: Among samples with persistent disease, TRBV28, TRBJ1-2 and TRBJ2-5 were favored.

Many counts were recorded for this clonotype. No antigen is known for it. Time point in this sample: persistent/refractory GD, antithyroid drugs over 5 years with positive TRAb. Following extraction of RNA from PBMCs, that RNA was used to make the TCR library. The diagnosis of Graves' disease used American Thyroid Association guidelines. According to the study, TCR beta libraries were built with iRepertoire HTBI primers and CDR3-region Arm-PCR. Each CDR3 protein is one row after TCRdb ran MiXCR on the multiplex PCR reads. The sample shows under 450,000 distinct CDR3 sequences, roughly 23% of them seen only once. Germline CDR1 reads MDHEN; CDR2 reads SYDVKM. The CDR3 sequence is 14 residues long. V was pared by 7 bases and J by 3 bases, with 6 bases of the junction left unmatched.

The sample was peripheral blood mononuclear cells (PBMCs), taken when the disease was refractory, from a patient treated with antithyroid drugs. This receptor was obtained from a woman aged 35 to 49 with Graves disease. V gene TRBV28 combines with J gene TRBJ2-7, with TRBD1 identical over 10 bases. CDR3 coding DNA: TGTGCCAGCACCCCCGACAGGGGGCTCTACGAGCAGTACTTC. This sequence encodes CASTPDRGLYEQYF.